The 17 T cell receptor beta chains below all came from one sample that was sequenced in a study of identical twins. TCRdb independently ran MiXCR on the 5' RACE reads; one entry per CDR3 protein. The sample contains about 700,000 distinct CDR3 sequences, around 6% of which appear only once. The source material was naive T cells sorted from blood. All receptors derive from a man younger than 30 in good health.

The table lists this clonotype with many counts. The chain is built from TRBV6-1 and TRBJ2-3; either TRBD1 or TRBD2 may supply D (5 bases each). CDR3 size: 16 residues. V was pared by 7 bases and J by 3 bases, with 20 bases between. Germline V gives CDR1 MNHNS, CDR2 SASEGT. This CDR3 is CASKTTPDILTDTQYF. The CDR3 DNA follows: TGTGCCAGCAAGACTACACCGGACATACTAACAGATACGCAGTATTTT.

At least ten counts were recorded for this clonotype. The chain uses TRBV20-1 and TRBJ2-4, with 9 bases aligning to TRBD2. Germline CDR1 is DFQATT and CDR2 is SNEGSKA (reference sequence). The CDR3 has 16 residues. V lost 0 bases and J lost 3; bases outside the gene matches: 6. The CDR3, as DNA: TGCAGTGCTAGAGATGGCGGGAGGGCTTTCAAAAACATTCAGTACTTC. It translates to CSARDGGRAFKNIQYF.

This clonotype came up many times. V usage is TRBV15 and J usage is TRBJ2-1; D is ambiguous. Trimming took off 0 bases at V and 8 bases at J, with 14 bases between the two ends. Germline CDR1 and CDR2: LNHNV and YYDKDF (reference sequence). The CDR3 totals 15 residues. CDR3 sequence: CATSRDHGSGDEQFF. The DNA of the CDR3 is TGTGCCACCAGCAGAGATCACGGTAGTGGGGATGAGCAGTTCTTC.

J is TRBJ1-4 and V is TRBV12-3 or TRBV12-4, with a tentative D call TRBD1 (5 bases). V was cut by 3 bases and J by 7 bases, with 12 bases left in between. CDR3 size: 14 residues. CDR3: CASSFLRVSEKLFF. DNA for the CDR3: TGTGCCAGCAGTTTCCTCAGGGTCAGTGAAAAACTGTTTTTT.

This clonotype was detected ten times or more. J is TRBJ2-3 and V is TRBV29-1; TRBD2 is a possible D gene (5 bases). This CDR3 comprises 13 residues. V lost 4 bases to trimming and J lost 5 bases, with 13 bases between them. In germline, CDR1 is SQVTM, CDR2 ANQGSEA. The CDR3 sequence: CSVVLHSEDTQYF. DNA of the CDR3: TGCAGCGTTGTTCTACATAGCGAAGATACGCAGTATTTT.

This clonotype was seen many times. This chain uses TRBV20-1 with TRBJ2-7; D call uncertain. Trimming removed 4 bases from V and 1 base from J, with 11 bases in between. CDR1 is DFQATT, CDR2 SNEGSKA, per germline (reference sequence). The CDR3 length is 13 residues. The CDR3 sequence: CSATSSGSYEQYV. The CDR3 bases are TGCAGTGCTACCTCCTCAGGATCCTACGAGCAGTACGTC.

In this sample, this clonotype turned up many times. V and J are TRBV10-3 and TRBJ2-3, with D unresolved. V lost 2 bases, J lost 0 bases, and 12 bases lay in between. The CDR3 runs to 16 residues. Germline V gene sequence: CDR1 ENHRY, CDR2 SYGVKD. CDR3 region: CAISEDKFFSTDTQYF. The CDR3 DNA reads as TGTGCCATCAGTGAGGACAAGTTTTTTAGCACAGATACGCAGTATTTT.

This clonotype was counted at least ten times. This chain uses TRBV29-1 with TRBJ2-5; D remains unclear. This CDR3 has 20 amino acids. Germline values: CDR1 SQVTM, CDR2 ANQGSEA. V was shortened by 4 bases and J by 2 bases, with 32 bases between the two germline ends. This chain's CDR3 is CSVGVPGVELPFPPQETQYF. Written as DNA, the CDR3 is TGCAGCGTTGGGGTTCCCGGCGTGGAACTCCCTTTTCCCCCACAAGAGACCCAGTACTTC.

This clonotype appeared many times. This chain joins TRBV9 and TRBJ2-2; D perhaps matches TRBD1 (5 bases). The germline gives CDR1 SGDLS, CDR2 YYNGEE. With 0 bases removed from V and 4 bases from J, the gap between germline ends came to 16 bases. The CDR3 is 17 residues long. CDR3 DNA sequence: TGTGCCAGCAGCGTAGATCTCGCAGGGCTGGGCACCGGGGAGCTGTTTTTT. Protein: CASSVDLAGLGTGELFF.

This clonotype was seen many times. The chain combines TRBV7-9 with TRBJ2-1; the D is unclear. Germline V gene data show CDR1 as SEHNR and CDR2 as FQNEAQ (reference sequence). V lost 3 bases and J lost 10, with 10 bases in between. This CDR3 region has 12 residues. The CDR3 DNA sequence: TGTGCCAGCAGCTTTTTCCAACAGGAGCAGTTCTTC. It yields the protein CASSFFQQEQFF.

The V gene is TRBV6-1, the J gene TRBJ1-6; D is possibly TRBD1 (5 bases). Trimming shortened V by 6 bases and J by 14 bases, and 17 bases separated the two germline ends. Germline loops: CDR1 MNHNS, CDR2 SASEGT. CDR3 length equals 13 residues. The CDR3 coding sequence is TGTGCCAGCAGGAACCCCCGGGACCGCACCCTCCACTTT. Its translation: CASRNPRDRTLHF.

This clonotype was found many times. The chain has TRBV11-1 and TRBJ2-7; TRBD1 agrees at 9 bases. Germline assignment: CDR1 SGHAT and CDR2 FQDESV (reference sequence). This CDR3 spans 16 amino acids. Germline trimming cut 5 bases from V and 3 bases from J; bases unmatched to any gene: 11. The CDR3 DNA reads TGTGCCAGCAGCCGCACCCCACCGGGACAGGGCTACGAGCAGTACTTC. As protein: CASSRTPPGQGYEQYF. Drawing the rest from reference TRBV11-1 and TRBJ2-7, the complete variable domain is EAEVAQSPRYKITEKSQAVAFWCDPISGHATLYWYRQILGQGPELLVQFQDESVVDDSQLPKDRFSAERLKGVDSTLKIQPAELGDSAMYLCASSRTPPGQGYEQYFGPGTRLTVT.

Ten or more counts support this clonotype. The V call is TRBV7-2, the J call TRBJ1-3, with 8 bases identical to TRBD1. CDR1 is SGHTA, CDR2 FQGNSA, per germline. This CDR3 comprises 15 residues. V shed 2 bases, J shed 3 bases, and the junction held 3 bases outside the gene matches. The CDR3 loop is CASSLQGAGGNTIYF. The CDR3 DNA reads TGTGCCAGCAGCTTACAGGGGGCAGGTGGAAACACCATATATTTT.

There are a few counts of this clonotype. The chain links TRBV27 to TRBJ1-5; D not resolved. The V gene lost 5 bases and the J gene lost 5 bases, with 13 bases spanning the gap. CDR3 size: 14 residues. From germline, CDR1 is MNHEY and CDR2 SMNVEV (reference sequence). DNA of the CDR3: TGTGCCAGCAGTGATGGACCCGAATATCAGCCCCAGCATTTT. As protein: CASSDGPEYQPQHF.

This clonotype appeared many times. The chain is built from TRBV4-1 and TRBJ2-1, with TRBD2 matching 9 bases. The germline V gene has CDR1 MGHRA and CDR2 YSYEKL. This CDR3 has 17 amino acids. J was trimmed by 9 bases and V by 3 bases; bases with no gene match: 15. CDR3 sequence: CASSQGPGLALMSEQFF. CDR3 DNA sequence: TGCGCCAGCAGCCAGGGACCGGGACTAGCATTAATGAGTGAGCAGTTCTTC.

There are many counts of this clonotype. The chain couples TRBV9 to TRBJ1-1; D gene uncertain. V was clipped by 0 bases and J by 2 bases, with 11 bases between them. This CDR3 is 15 amino acids long. Germline values: CDR1 SGDLS, CDR2 YYNGEE. The CDR3 DNA reads TGTGCCAGCAGCGTAGGAGTCCTACCAAACACTGAAGCTTTCTTT. Encoded protein: CASSVGVLPNTEAFF.

The rearrangement uses TRBV27 and TRBJ2-3, with a tentative D call TRBD2 (5 bases). V gave up 3 bases and J gave up 5 bases, with 9 bases separating them. CDR1 is MNHEY and CDR2 is SMNVEV in the germline V gene (reference sequence). The CDR3 covers 13 residues. The CDR3 nucleotides are TGTGCCAGCAGTTTCCCGGGGTTAGATACGCAGTATTTT. Protein: CASSFPGLDTQYF.